Below are 27 T cell receptor beta chains sequenced from a single sample in a study of metastatic and nonmetastatic thyroid tumors. TCRdb re-called the PCR reads with MiXCR. The sample lists approximately 32,000 clones, 21% seen once, with over 2.5% in the top ten. Ahead of thyroid surgery, no patient had received treatment of any kind. Sample: tumor tissue. Every receptor here comes from a male donor with papillary thyroid cancer or a benign thyroid nodule (not recorded which). Some clones in this sample may be carry-over from other donors' samples.

This clone was seen repeatedly, ten times or more. The V gene is TRBV18, the J gene TRBJ2-1; 10 bases align to TRBD2. Per germline, CDR1 KGHSH and CDR2 LQKENI. V trimming: 3 bases; J trimming: 5 bases; junction bases outside the gene matches: 1. The CDR3 extends over 14 amino acids. CDR3 residues: CASSPSGRNNEQFF. CDR3 nucleotides: TGTGCCAGCTCACCTAGCGGGAGGAACAATGAGCAGTTCTTC.

V usage is TRBV7-3 and J usage is TRBJ2-3; D unclear. Germline V gives CDR1 SGHTA, CDR2 FQGTGA. The CDR3 spans 14 residues. V lost 5 bases and J 1 base, leaving 10 bases between the germline ends. The CDR3 here is CASSREVGTDTQYF. DNA of the CDR3: TGTGCCAGCAGCCGTGAAGTTGGCACAGATACGCAGTATTTT.

This clone was seen many times. J is TRBJ2-7 and V is TRBV5-5, with 7 bases aligning to TRBD1. Germline V gene lookup returns CDR1 SGHKS and CDR2 YYEKEE (reference sequence). The trim removed 7 bases at V and 2 bases at J, leaving 9 bases unmatched. The CDR3 has 14 amino acids. CDR3 DNA sequence: TGTGCCAGCGGATCTGGGACAGCAGCCTACGAGCAGTACTTC. Translation gives CASGSGTAAYEQYF.

By share of the sample, this clone is medium-sized (0.01 to 0.1%). The same CDR3 arises from other DNA sequences in this sample as well. This chain joins TRBV20-1 and TRBJ1-1, with D maybe TRBD1 (5 bases). From germline, CDR1 is DFQATT and CDR2 SNEGSKA (reference sequence). Trimming removed 4 bases at V and 11 bases at J, with 14 bases between. The CDR3 totals 11 residues. The CDR3 region is CSATKGRRAFF. The CDR3 region has the DNA TGCAGTGCTACAAAGGGGCGGCGGGCTTTCTTT.

Comments on this clone: One junction end disagrees with the germline gene, perhaps due to a read error. The V call is TRBV20-1, the J call TRBJ1-4; D not resolved. The CDR3 sequence is 14 residues long. Germline V gene lookup returns CDR1 DFQATT and CDR2 SNEGSKA (reference sequence). CDR3 sequence: CSAISWTDKEKLLF. The CDR3 DNA follows: TGCAGTGCTATATCTTGGACTGACAAGGAAAAACTGCTTTTT.

Many counts were recorded for this clone. This may come from a read error, since a much larger clone is one base off. The same CDR3 can be traced to other DNA sequences in this sample. V gene TRBV24-1 combines with J gene TRBJ2-2; 9 nucleotides agree with TRBD1. CDR1 is KGHDR, CDR2 SFDVKD, per germline. The CDR3 is 16 amino acids. Trimming removed 1 base from V and 6 bases from J; junction bases left unmatched: 5. The CDR3 DNA reads TGTGCCACCAGTGATTTCGGGACAGGGCTGCCCGGGGAGCTGTTTTTT. This sequence encodes CATSDFGTGLPGELFF.

This clone was counted ten times or more. The chain joins TRBV11-1 to TRBJ2-6; possible D gene TRBD1, 6 bases. Germline values: CDR1 SGHAT, CDR2 FQDESV (reference sequence). The CDR3 covers 17 residues. V lost 5 bases and J lost 0, with 14 bases in between. The DNA of the CDR3 is TGTGCCAGCAGCCCGGACAGAACTAGCTCTGGGGCCAACGTCCTGACTTTC. Residues: CASSPDRTSSGANVLTF.

By its share, this clone is medium-sized. The chain joins TRBV7-2 to TRBJ2-7; D not certain. The CDR3 spans 14 residues. CDR1 SGHTA and CDR2 FQGNSA come from the germline V gene. V was trimmed by 3 bases and J by 2 bases, leaving 11 bases between them. The CDR3 spells CASSLAGTTYEQYF. For the CDR3, the DNA is TGTGCCAGCAGCTTGGCAGGAACTACCTACGAGCAGTACTTC.

This chain links TRBV25-1 with TRBJ2-5; 7 bases align to TRBD2. Looked up from germline, CDR1 is MGHDK and CDR2 is SYGVNS. The CDR3 consists of 13 residues. V gave up 5 bases and J gave up 4 bases; unmatched junction bases: 4. In DNA form, the CDR3 reads TGTGCCAGCAGTCGGGCGGGAGCAGAGACCCAGTACTTC. The encoded protein is CASSRAGAETQYF.

This clone counts as medium-sized. The gene calls are TRBV6-2 or TRBV6-3 and TRBJ2-7; TRBD2 might be the D (5 bases). From germline, CDR1 is MNHEY and CDR2 SVGEGT. CDR3 size: 16 residues. V lost 6 bases, J lost 5 bases, and 23 bases lay in between. The CDR3 sequence: CASSPIFGSGLHEQYF. The CDR3 nucleotides read TGTGCCAGCAGCCCTATATTTGGGAGTGGACTCCACGAGCAGTACTTC.

The chain has TRBV27 and TRBJ1-1; TRBD1 is a possible D gene (5 bases). V was cut by 1 base and J by 4 bases, with 7 bases left in between. The CDR3 length is 13 residues. Germline V CDR1 and CDR2: MNHEY, SMNVEV (reference sequence). The CDR3 spells CASSLLGGTEAFF. DNA of the CDR3: TGTGCCAGCAGTTTATTGGGGGGCACTGAAGCTTTCTTT.

This clone appeared many times. The chain links TRBV30 to TRBJ1-2; a possible D gene is TRBD1 (6 bases). The CDR3 loop spans 15 amino acids. V was pared by 0 bases and J by 4 bases, with 15 bases between. Germline-derived CDR1 and CDR2 are GTSNPN and SVGIG (reference sequence). This CDR3 is CAWSVNAGDFYGYTF. CDR3 DNA: TGTGCCTGGAGTGTAAACGCAGGGGATTTCTATGGCTACACCTTC.

The chain uses TRBV12-3 or TRBV12-4 and TRBJ2-1; the match to TRBD1 covers 11 bases. This CDR3 is built from 15 residues. J lost 4 bases, V lost 6 bases, and 5 bases had no gene match. The CDR3 nucleotides are TGTGCCAGCAGCAGCGGACAGGGGGCGTACAATGAGCAGTTCTTC. This translates into CASSSGQGAYNEQFF.

This clone was counted ten times or more. This chain links TRBV6-2 or TRBV6-3 with TRBJ1-5; the match to TRBD1 covers 7 bases. Germline loops: CDR1 MNHEY, CDR2 SVGEGT. J was trimmed by 7 bases and V by 6 bases; bases with no gene match: 15. The CDR3 has 16 residues. The CDR3 spells CASSNFDRATIQPQHF. CDR3 DNA sequence: TGTGCCAGCAGCAACTTCGACAGGGCCACAATCCAGCCCCAGCATTTT.

This clone was detected ten times or more. The rearrangement links TRBV18 to TRBJ1-2; D uncertain. Germline assignment: CDR1 KGHSH and CDR2 LQKENI. V was cut by 2 bases and J by 6 bases, with 10 bases left in between. The CDR3 has 13 amino acids. The CDR3 is CASSPGKADGYTF. The CDR3 DNA reads as TGTGCCAGCTCACCAGGAAAGGCAGATGGCTACACCTTC.

By frequency in the sample, this clone is medium-sized. The CDR3 here is CASSTRIGSGSPLHF. The CDR3 nucleotides read TGTGCCAGCAGTACCCGGATTGGATCCGGTTCACCCCTCCACTTT. The V and J genes are TRBV6-2 or TRBV6-3 and TRBJ1-6; D call uncertain. The CDR3 sequence is 15 residues long. V shed 5 bases and J shed 9 bases, with 17 bases lying between them. The germline V gene has CDR1 MNHEY and CDR2 SVGEGT.

This clone was observed a few times. The gene calls are TRBV24-1 and TRBJ2-7; D is perhaps TRBD1 (5 bases). Germline CDR1 is KGHDR and CDR2 is SFDVKD. Trimming stripped 7 bases from V and 6 bases from J, with 12 bases between. There are 12 residues in the CDR3. The CDR3 DNA follows: TGTGCCACCAGGTACAGGTTGGGCGAGCAGTACTTC. Translating gives CATRYRLGEQYF.

The genes are TRBV20-1 and TRBJ2-7; no definite D call. CDR1 is DFQATT, CDR2 SNEGSKA, per germline (reference sequence). The CDR3 has 15 amino acids. V shed 0 bases and J shed 2 bases, with 14 bases lying between them. CDR3 amino acids: CSARDAKLPTYEQYF. The CDR3 coding sequence is TGCAGTGCTAGAGATGCCAAGCTACCAACCTACGAGCAGTACTTC.

In its sample, this clone was seen many times. The chain combines TRBV10-3 with TRBJ2-1; tentative D call: TRBD1 (6 bases). Germline values: CDR1 ENHRY, CDR2 SYGVKD. This CDR3 has 16 residues. V dropped 10 bases and J dropped 8 bases, with 27 bases sitting between them. Written as DNA, the CDR3 is TGTGCCACCAGGGGCGGTCTTGCTAGCAGGAGTCATGAGCAGTTCTTC. This encodes CATRGGLASRSHEQFF.

This clone was counted ten times or more. The sample carries other DNA sequences with the same CDR3. This chain connects TRBV6-2 or TRBV6-3 to TRBJ2-7; the D is unclear. CDR1 and CDR2 (germline): MNHEY, SVGEGT. Trimming removed 5 bases from V and 4 bases from J, with 9 bases in between. The CDR3 has 12 amino acids. DNA of the CDR3: TGTGCCAGCAGTCGTCGAGGATACGAGCAGTACTTC. Encoded protein: CASSRRGYEQYF.

The table lists this clone with many counts. The J gene is TRBJ1-5, the V gene TRBV4-2, with D unclear. V dropped 2 bases and J dropped 3 bases, with 8 bases sitting between them. This CDR3 is built from 14 residues. Germline V gene lookup returns CDR1 LGHNA and CDR2 YNFKEQ. The CDR3 nucleotides read TGTGCCAGCAGCCAACCGGGTTTCAATCAGCCCCAGCATTTT. It encodes CASSQPGFNQPQHF.

Remarks on this clone: The final CDR3 position lacks the conserved phenylalanine or tryptophan, pointing to a likely read error. The chain has TRBV20-1 and TRBJ2-7; D not certain. Germline loops: CDR1 DFQATT, CDR2 SNEGSKA (reference sequence). V was cut by 2 bases and J by 3 bases, with 8 bases left in between. This CDR3 is built from 12 residues. The CDR3: CSARNQFYEQYL. The CDR3 coding sequence is TGCAGTGCTAGAAACCAGTTCTACGAGCAGTACCTC.

The J gene is TRBJ2-2, the V gene TRBV10-1; 9 bases are shared with TRBD2. The V gene's germline CDR1 is WNHNN and CDR2 SYGVQD (reference sequence). The CDR3 is 18 amino acids. V was clipped by 6 bases and J by 4 bases; unmatched bases: 15. CDR3 sequence (DNA): TGCGCCAGCAGCTTGGGGGCTAGCGGGAACTCTGGCACCGGGGAGCTGTTTTTT. Protein product: CASSLGASGNSGTGELFF.

The table lists this clone with many counts. A much larger clone lies one base from this, so it may be a read error. The chain joins TRBV6-2 or TRBV6-3 to TRBJ1-5; the match to TRBD1 covers 9 bases. The germline gives CDR1 MNHEY, CDR2 SVGEGT. The length of the CDR3 is 14 residues. V shed 6 bases and J 7 bases; nucleotides not matched to a gene: 7. In nucleotides, the CDR3 is TGTGCCAGCAGACCGACAGGGGGTCTACAGCCCCAGCATTTT. As protein: CASRPTGGLQPQHF.

This chain uses TRBV20-1 with TRBJ2-7; D is unresolved. The CDR3 totals 10 residues. V shed 1 base and J shed 6 bases, with 4 bases lying between them. The V gene's germline CDR1 is DFQATT and CDR2 SNEGSKA (reference sequence). The CDR3 reads CSARGAEQYV. As DNA, the CDR3 is TGCAGTGCTAGAGGGGCCGAGCAGTACGTC.

This clone occurred a few times. The V call is TRBV28, the J call TRBJ1-2; 8 bases line up with TRBD1. The V gene's germline CDR1 is MDHEN and CDR2 SYDVKM. CDR3 length: 15 residues. Trimming removed 6 bases from V and 0 bases from J; junction bases left unmatched: 6. CDR3 region: CASRFRDRPNYGYTF. For the CDR3, the DNA is TGTGCCAGCAGGTTCCGGGACAGGCCTAACTATGGCTACACCTTC.

This clone appeared many times. The chain carries TRBV5-1 and TRBJ1-4; D might be TRBD1 (5 bases). V lost 0 bases and J lost 5, with 11 bases in between. The CDR3 length is 15 residues. The germline V gene encodes CDR1 SGHRS and CDR2 YFSETQ. CDR3 sequence reads: CASSLEGPTNEKLFF. The DNA of the CDR3 is TGCGCCAGCAGCTTGGAGGGACCTACGAATGAAAAACTGTTTTTT. Full variable domain (remainder filled in from reference TRBV5-1 and TRBJ1-4): KAGVTQTPRYLIKTRGQQVTLSCSPISGHRSVSWYQQTPGQGLQFLFEYFSETQRNKGNFPGRFSGRQFSNSRSEMNVSTLELGDSALYLCASSLEGPTNEKLFFGSGTQLSVL.